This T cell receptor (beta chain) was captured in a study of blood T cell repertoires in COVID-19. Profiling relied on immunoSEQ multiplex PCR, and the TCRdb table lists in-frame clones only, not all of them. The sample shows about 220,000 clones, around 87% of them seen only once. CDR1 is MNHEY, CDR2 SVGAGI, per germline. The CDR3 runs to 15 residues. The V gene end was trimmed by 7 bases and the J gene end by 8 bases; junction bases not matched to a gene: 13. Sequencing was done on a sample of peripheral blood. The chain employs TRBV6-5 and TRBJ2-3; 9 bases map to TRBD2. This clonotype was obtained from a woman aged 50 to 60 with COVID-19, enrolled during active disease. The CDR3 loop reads CASTSKGGGVGTQYF. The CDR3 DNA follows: TGTGCCAGCACGTCCAAGGGCGGGGGGGTTGGTACGCAGTATTTT.